Below, one T cell receptor (beta chain) is given with its context. The antigen is undetermined. The length of the CDR3 is 13 residues. The V gene's germline CDR1 is MNHEY and CDR2 SVGEGT. This specimen comes from a study of blood T cells in healthy people across ages. Sample-barcoded 5' priming and a J-beta primer mix drove a second PCR of roughly 6 to 12 cycles. MiXCR, applied by TCRdb to the 5' RACE reads, yields one record per CDR3 protein. The sample gives approximately 820,000 distinct CDR3 sequences, roughly 44% of which show up once; about a fifth is in the top ten. Points from the study as a whole: Among T cells, TCR beta diversity per million cells dropped roughly linearly as age rose. A conclusive naive versus antigen-experienced comparison was prevented by the unsorted PBMCs. Estimates of diversity drawn from one million T cells were considered underestimates.

The TCR comes from a man between 60 and 75 years old in good health. The chain uses TRBV6-2 or TRBV6-3 and TRBJ2-5; tentative D call: TRBD1 (6 bases). The J call may not be correct, given that the DNA end is closer to TRBJ2-7. Sequenced sample: blood. CDR3 residues: CASRPTGPHEQYF. The DNA of the CDR3 is TGTGCCAGCAGACCAACAGGGCCCCACGAGCAGTACTTC.